This TCR beta chain emerged from a study of T cells in Graves' hyperthyroidism and ophthalmopathy. V lost 1 base to trimming and J lost 4 bases, with 6 bases between them. The CDR3 extends over 13 amino acids. Germline CDR1 is SGHDT and CDR2 is YYEEEE. Uncontrolled infection, other autoimmune disease, pregnancy or lactation led to exclusion. The investigators amplified TCR beta CDR3 regions from RNA transcripts. When the TCR CDR3 underwent first-round RT-PCR, the HTBI primer set was used. TCRdb analysed the multiplex PCR reads with MiXCR anew, one entry per CDR3 protein. The sample holds under 550,000 distinct CDR3 sequences, nearly 20% seen once.

Material: blood. The receptor's source is a man aged 40-49 years with Graves' ophthalmopathy. The chain uses TRBV5-6 and TRBJ1-3; D is uncertain. This CDR3 is CASSLYLGNTIYF. In DNA form, the CDR3 reads TGTGCCAGCAGCTTGTATCTGGGAAACACCATATATTTT.